This T cell receptor beta chain was captured by sequencing in a study of monozygotic twins with inflammatory bowel disease. CDR1 SGHVS and CDR2 FNYEAQ come from the germline V gene. This CDR3 spans 14 amino acids. Each UMI harboured a 6-nucleotide sample barcode and was appended via template switching. One entry per CDR3 protein, without DNA, is what TCRdb gives after re-calling the 5' RACE reads. The data show 110,000 to 150,000 distinct CDR3 sequences, and the top ten clones hold 1% to 1.5%. Blood was drawn once per donor, and each sample measured approximately 2.5 ml. Total RNA was isolated from whole blood without T cell sorting.

V gene TRBV7-6 combines with J gene TRBJ1-3; no DNA is available, so the TRBD1 call from TCRdb remains unchecked. Specimen: blood. The sequence came from a human donor with ulcerative colitis or Crohn's disease, or a healthy co-twin of an affected twin (not recorded which). CDR3 sequence reads: CASSSPGQGNTIYF.